This T cell receptor (beta chain) is from a study of blood T cells in healthy people across ages. Trimming shortened V by 8 bases and J by 7 bases, and 24 bases separated the two germline ends. Germline CDR1 SQVTM, CDR2 ANQGSEA. The CDR3 is made up of 14 amino acids. Next came a second PCR, run for about 6 to 12 cycles, which used a sample-barcoded 5' primer along with a J-beta primer mix. TCRdb re-called the 5' RACE reads with MiXCR, one entry per CDR3 protein. The table has 710,000 or so distinct CDR3 sequences, about 30% seen once. The chain employs TRBV29-1 and TRBJ2-7; D is perhaps TRBD1 (6 bases). Sequenced material: blood. This TCR was recovered from a woman aged 80 or over in good health. The CDR3: CSIVRQGNYNEQYF. The DNA for the CDR3 is TGCAGCATTGTACGGCAGGGGAACTACAATGAGCAGTACTTC.